The clone carrying this T cell receptor (beta chain) was recorded at least ten times. Its cognate antigen is unknown. The data stem from a study of breast tumors, draining lymph nodes, adjacent tissues. Study findings and constraints: Compared with basal-like, luminal-like tumors shared significantly more repertoire with nontumor tissue. Findings are consistent with lymph node origin and intratumoral expansion of most tumor T cells. Tumors had less TCR diversity than lymph nodes, more than nontumor tissue. Data only fit, rather than demonstrated, lymph node origin of most tumor T cells.

The lymph nodes were axillary draining lymph nodes from breast cancer patients. There are 15 residues in the CDR3. Germline CDR1 SGHTS, CDR2 YDEGEE. V was shortened by 3 bases and J by 8 bases, with 15 bases between the two germline ends. Via MiXCR, TCRdb re-called the multiplex PCR reads, giving one row per CDR3 protein. The table has roughly 220,000 distinct CDR3 sequences, 30% to 35% seen once. The chain uses TRBV5-8 and TRBJ1-6; D is possibly TRBD1 (6 bases). Sequencing input: axillary lymph node tissue. The receptor was isolated from a female donor with breast cancer. Some clones in this sample may be carry-over from other donors' samples. The CDR3 nucleotides are TGTGCCAGCAGCTCCCGCAGGGGATTGGATTCACCCCTCCACTTT. This encodes CASSSRRGLDSPLHF.